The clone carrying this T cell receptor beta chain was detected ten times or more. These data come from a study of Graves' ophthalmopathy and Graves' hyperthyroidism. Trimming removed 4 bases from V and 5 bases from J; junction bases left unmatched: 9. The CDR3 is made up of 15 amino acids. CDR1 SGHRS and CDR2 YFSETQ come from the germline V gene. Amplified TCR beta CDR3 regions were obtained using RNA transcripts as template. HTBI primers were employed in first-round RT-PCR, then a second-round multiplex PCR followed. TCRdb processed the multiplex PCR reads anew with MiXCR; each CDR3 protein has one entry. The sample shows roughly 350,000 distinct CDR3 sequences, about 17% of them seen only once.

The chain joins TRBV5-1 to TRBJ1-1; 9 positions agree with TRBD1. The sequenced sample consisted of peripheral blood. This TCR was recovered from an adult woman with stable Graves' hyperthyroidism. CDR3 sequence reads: CASSPRTGAGTEAFF. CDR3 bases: TGCGCCAGCAGCCCAAGGACAGGGGCCGGGACTGAAGCTTTCTTT.